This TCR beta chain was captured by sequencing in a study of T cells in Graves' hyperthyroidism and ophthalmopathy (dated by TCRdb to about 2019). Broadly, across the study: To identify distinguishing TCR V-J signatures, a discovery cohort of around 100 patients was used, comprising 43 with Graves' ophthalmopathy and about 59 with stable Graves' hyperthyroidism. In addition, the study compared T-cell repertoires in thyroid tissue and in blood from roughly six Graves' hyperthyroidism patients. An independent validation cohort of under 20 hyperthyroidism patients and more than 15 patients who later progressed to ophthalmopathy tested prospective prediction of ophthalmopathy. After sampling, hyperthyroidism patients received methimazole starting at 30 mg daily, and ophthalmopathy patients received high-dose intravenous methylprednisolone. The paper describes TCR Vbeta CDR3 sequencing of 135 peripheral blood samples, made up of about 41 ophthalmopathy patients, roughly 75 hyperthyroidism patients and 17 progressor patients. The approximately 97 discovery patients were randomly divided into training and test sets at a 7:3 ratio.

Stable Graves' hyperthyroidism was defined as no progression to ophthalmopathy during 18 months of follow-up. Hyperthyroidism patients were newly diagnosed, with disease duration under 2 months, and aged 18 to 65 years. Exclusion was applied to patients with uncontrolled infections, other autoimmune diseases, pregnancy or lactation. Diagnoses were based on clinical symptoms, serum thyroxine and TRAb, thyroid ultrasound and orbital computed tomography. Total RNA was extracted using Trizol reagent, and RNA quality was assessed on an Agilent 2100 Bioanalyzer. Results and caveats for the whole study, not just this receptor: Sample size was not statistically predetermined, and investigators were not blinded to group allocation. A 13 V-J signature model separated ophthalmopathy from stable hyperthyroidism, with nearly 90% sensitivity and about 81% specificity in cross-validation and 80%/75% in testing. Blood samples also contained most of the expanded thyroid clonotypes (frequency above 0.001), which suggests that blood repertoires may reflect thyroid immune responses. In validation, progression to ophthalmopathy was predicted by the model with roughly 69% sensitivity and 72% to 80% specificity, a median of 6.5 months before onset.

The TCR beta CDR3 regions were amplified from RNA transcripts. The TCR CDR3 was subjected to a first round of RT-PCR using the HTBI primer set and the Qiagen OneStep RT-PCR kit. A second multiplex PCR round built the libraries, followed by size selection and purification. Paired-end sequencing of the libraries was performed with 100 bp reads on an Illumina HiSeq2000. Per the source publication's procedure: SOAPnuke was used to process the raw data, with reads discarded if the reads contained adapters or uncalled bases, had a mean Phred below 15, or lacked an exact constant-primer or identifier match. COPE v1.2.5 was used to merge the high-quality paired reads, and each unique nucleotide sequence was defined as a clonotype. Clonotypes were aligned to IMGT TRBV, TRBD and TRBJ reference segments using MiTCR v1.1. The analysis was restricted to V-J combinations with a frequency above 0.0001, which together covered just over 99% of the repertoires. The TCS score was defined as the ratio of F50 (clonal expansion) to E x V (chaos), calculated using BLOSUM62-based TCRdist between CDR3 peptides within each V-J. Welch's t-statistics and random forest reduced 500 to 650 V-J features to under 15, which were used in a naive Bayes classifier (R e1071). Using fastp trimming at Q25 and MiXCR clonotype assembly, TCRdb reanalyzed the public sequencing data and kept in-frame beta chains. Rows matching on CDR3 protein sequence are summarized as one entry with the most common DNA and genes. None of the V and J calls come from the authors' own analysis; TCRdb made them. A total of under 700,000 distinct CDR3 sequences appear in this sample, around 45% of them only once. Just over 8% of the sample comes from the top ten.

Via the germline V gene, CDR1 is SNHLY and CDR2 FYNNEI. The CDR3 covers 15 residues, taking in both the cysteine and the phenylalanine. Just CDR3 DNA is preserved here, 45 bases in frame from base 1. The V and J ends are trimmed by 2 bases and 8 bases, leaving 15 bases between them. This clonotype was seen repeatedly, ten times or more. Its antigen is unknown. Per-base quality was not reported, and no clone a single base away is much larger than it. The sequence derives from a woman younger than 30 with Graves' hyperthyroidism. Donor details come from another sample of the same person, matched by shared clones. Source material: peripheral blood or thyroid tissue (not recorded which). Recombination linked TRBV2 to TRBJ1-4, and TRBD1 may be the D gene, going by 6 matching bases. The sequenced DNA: TGTGCCAGCAGTGAAACCGAGGGGGAGTGGGAAAAACTGTTTTTT. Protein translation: CASSETEGEWEKLFF. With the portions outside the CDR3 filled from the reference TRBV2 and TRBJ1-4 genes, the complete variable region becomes EPEVTQTPSHQVTQMGQEVILRCVPISNHLYFYWYRQILGQKVEFLVSFYNNEISEKSEIFDDQFSVERPDGSNFTLKIRSTKLEDSAMYFCASSETEGEWEKLFFGSGTQLSVL.